A single sample is the source of the 30 T cell receptor beta chains below, sequenced in a study of CD8 T cells in cerebrospinal fluid in Alzheimer's disease. TCRdb re-called the 10x single-cell sequencing reads and gives one entry per CDR3 protein, without DNA. The sample totals 750 to 950 distinct CDR3 sequences. Sequencing used cerebrospinal fluid. These receptors came from a human donor with Parkinson's disease.

Its frequency marks this clonotype as medium-sized. The chain links TRBV29-1 to TRBJ1-2; absent DNA, TCRdb's TRBD1 call cannot be checked. Germline CDR1 SQVTM, CDR2 ANQGSEA. The CDR3 covers 15 residues. The CDR3 loop is CSVSRERGRNYGYTF.

According to its frequency, this clonotype is large (0.1 to 1%). The chain links TRBV14 to TRBJ1-4. This CDR3 comprises 13 residues. Germline V CDR1 and CDR2: SGHDN, FVKESK. CDR3: CASSPGLGRKLFF.

This clonotype is called large based on its frequency. The chain carries TRBV20-1 and TRBJ2-1; without DNA, the TCRdb call of TRBD2 cannot be checked. The CDR3 has 18 amino acids. Looked up from germline, CDR1 is DFQATT and CDR2 is SNEGSKA (reference sequence). The CDR3 sequence: CSAPLPGLAGLPVNEQFF.

Its frequency marks this clonotype as medium-sized. The gene calls are TRBV5-8 and TRBJ2-3; there is no DNA to check the TCRdb D call of TRBD1. This CDR3 region has 16 residues. Germline values: CDR1 SGHTS, CDR2 YDEGEE. The CDR3 reads CASSFNGRGLTDTQYF.

In terms of frequency, this clonotype is large. The chain links TRBV6-2 or TRBV6-3 to TRBJ2-7; without DNA, the TCRdb call of TRBD1 cannot be checked. The CDR3 runs to 13 residues. Germline loops: CDR1 MNHEY, CDR2 SVGEGT. CDR3 protein: CASSYNRDYEQYF.

In terms of frequency, this clonotype is large. J is TRBJ1-1 and V is TRBV28. There are 12 residues in the CDR3. CDR1 is MDHEN, CDR2 SYDVKM, per germline. The CDR3: CASSLITNGAFF.

Its frequency marks this clonotype as large (0.1 to 1%). The V gene is TRBV9, the J gene TRBJ1-1; TCRdb returns TRBD1, unconfirmable since there is no DNA. CDR3 size: 14 residues. From germline, CDR1 is SGDLS and CDR2 YYNGEE. CDR3 residues: CASRHTVGDTEAFF.

The chain uses TRBV30 and TRBJ1-3. Per the germline V gene, CDR1 is GTSNPN and CDR2 is SVGIG (reference sequence). The CDR3 sequence is 13 residues long. The CDR3 reads CAWSWTAGNTIYF. The full variable domain, completed using reference TRBV30 and TRBJ1-3, is SQTIHQWPATLVQPVGSPLSLECTVEGTSNPNLYWYRQAAGRGLQLLFYSVGIGQISSEVPQNLSASRPQDRQFILSSKKLLLSDSGFYLCAWSWTAGNTIYFGEGSWLTVV.

Measured by frequency, this clonotype is medium-sized (0.01 to 0.1%). V gene TRBV19 combines with J gene TRBJ2-7; TCRdb calls TRBD1, which cannot be checked without DNA. The CDR3 length is 12 residues. Looked up from germline, CDR1 is LNHDA and CDR2 is SQIVND (reference sequence). CDR3 loop: CASSIAGSEQYF. Looking up the rest from reference TRBV19 and TRBJ2-7 gives the full variable domain: DGGITQSPKYLFRKEGQNVTLSCEQNLNHDAMYWYRQDPGQGLRLIYYSQIVNDFQKGDIAEGYSVSREKKESFPLTVTSAQKNPTAFYLCASSIAGSEQYFGPGTRLTVT.

V and J are TRBV27 and TRBJ1-2; the TCRdb D gene call, TRBD1, has no DNA to confirm it. This CDR3 contains 13 residues. Germline V gene lookup returns CDR1 MNHEY and CDR2 SMNVEV (reference sequence). The CDR3 sequence is CASRGTANYGYTF.

This clonotype shows up as large (0.1 to 1%) by frequency. This sequence joins TRBV10-3 and TRBJ2-7. The CDR3 spans 13 residues. Germline loops: CDR1 ENHRY, CDR2 SYGVKD. CDR3 residues: CAINPLGMGEQYF.

Its frequency marks this clonotype as medium-sized. The genes are TRBV28 and TRBJ1-5. The germline gives CDR1 MDHEN, CDR2 SYDVKM. CDR3 length equals 16 residues. The CDR3 loop is CASTSDGARYNQPQHF. The full variable domain, in which reference TRBV28 and TRBJ1-5 provide the parts outside the CDR3, is DVKVTQSSRYLVKRTGEKVFLECVQDMDHENMFWYRQDPGLGLRLIYFSYDVKMKEKGDIPEGYSVSREKKERFSLILESASTNQTSMYLCASTSDGARYNQPQHFGDGTRLSIL.

The V call is TRBV11-2, the J call TRBJ2-1; the TCRdb D gene call, TRBD1, has no DNA to confirm it. Germline CDR1 is SGHAT and CDR2 is FQNNGV. The CDR3 covers 14 residues. CDR3: CASSFADSLNEQFF.

This clonotype is labeled large based on frequency. The chain recombines TRBV27 with TRBJ1-1. Germline assignment: CDR1 MNHEY and CDR2 SMNVEV (reference sequence). The CDR3 consists of 15 residues. The CDR3 loop reads CASSLYPLLGGEAFF.

The chain links TRBV28 to TRBJ1-2. This CDR3 has 16 residues. Germline CDR1 reads MDHEN; CDR2 reads SYDVKM. CDR3: CASSPSYPKSNYGYTF.

Measured by frequency, this clonotype is medium-sized. The genes are TRBV4-1 and TRBJ1-1. The CDR3 is 13 residues long. CDR1 and CDR2 from the germline V gene are MGHRA and YSYEKL. This chain's CDR3 is CASSVKSYTEAFF.

By frequency, this clonotype is large. The chain employs TRBV20-1 and TRBJ1-5. Germline CDR1 reads DFQATT; CDR2 reads SNEGSKA (reference sequence). There are 14 residues in the CDR3. The chain's CDR3 is CSARDRFPAGPQHF.

Its frequency marks this clonotype as medium-sized. V gene TRBV5-8 combines with J gene TRBJ1-2; TCRdb's D gene call, TRBD1, goes unchecked for lack of DNA. There are 12 residues in the CDR3. The germline V gene has CDR1 SGHTS and CDR2 YDEGEE. The CDR3 loop reads CASSILSYGYTF.

Its frequency marks this clonotype as large (0.1 to 1%). The V gene is TRBV28, the J gene TRBJ1-4; as DNA is missing, the TRBD1 call by TCRdb cannot be tested. From germline, CDR1 is MDHEN and CDR2 SYDVKM. The CDR3 has 17 residues. The CDR3 region is CASSSLRWDREDEKLFF.

Measured by frequency, this clonotype is medium-sized. This chain connects TRBV28 to TRBJ1-1; the D call from TCRdb, TRBD1, cannot be confirmed without DNA. Germline CDR1 is MDHEN and CDR2 is SYDVKM. The CDR3 contains 14 residues. CDR3 in amino acids: CASTSGGPGTEAFF.

This clonotype is deemed medium-sized (0.01 to 0.1%) by its frequency. V is TRBV6-5 and J is TRBJ1-1; the D call of TRBD1 rests on TCRdb alone, since no DNA is present to check it. This CDR3 spans 13 amino acids. Germline CDR1 MNHEY, CDR2 SVGAGI. CDR3 sequence: CASSWGPSTEAFF.

This clonotype ranks as medium-sized in terms of frequency. CDR3 residues: CASSTYRSPSGANVLTF. The V gene is TRBV6-5, the J gene TRBJ2-6. Germline assignment: CDR1 MNHEY and CDR2 SVGAGI. The CDR3 length is 17 residues.

This clonotype is labeled large based on frequency. J is TRBJ2-5 and V is TRBV4-2; TCRdb's D gene call, TRBD2, goes unchecked for lack of DNA. Per the germline V gene, CDR1 is LGHNA and CDR2 is YNFKEQ. The CDR3 covers 15 residues. CDR3: CASSQGLAVQETQYF.

By frequency, this clonotype is medium-sized. V usage is TRBV6-1 and J usage is TRBJ2-3; the D call of TRBD1 rests on TCRdb alone, since no DNA is present to check it. Germline CDR1 is MNHNS and CDR2 is SASEGT. The CDR3 length is 12 residues. The CDR3 spells CASGTGPDTQYF.

By frequency, this clonotype registers medium-sized (0.01 to 0.1%). This CDR3 reads CASSAGGAYSPLHF. V is TRBV9 and J is TRBJ1-6. The germline V gene encodes CDR1 SGDLS and CDR2 YYNGEE. The CDR3 covers 14 residues.

Its frequency marks this clonotype as medium-sized (0.01 to 0.1%). The V call is TRBV12-3 or TRBV12-4, the J call TRBJ2-3; the D gene TCRdb calls, TRBD2, cannot be checked with no DNA. The CDR3 is made up of 15 amino acids. The CDR3 spells CASSFTRGGTDTQYF.

This clonotype is identified as large from frequency. The V and J genes are TRBV10-3 and TRBJ1-2; TCRdb's D call, TRBD1, is unchecked because there is no DNA. The germline gives CDR1 ENHRY, CDR2 SYGVKD. This CDR3 has 13 amino acids. CDR3 protein: CAISGGQVYGYTF.

This clonotype is deemed large by its frequency. The chain employs TRBV12-3 or TRBV12-4 and TRBJ1-1; TCRdb's D call of TRBD1 is untestable without DNA. This CDR3 region has 14 residues. The CDR3 here is CASSPDRPGTEAFF.

Considering frequency, this clonotype is medium-sized (0.01 to 0.1%). The rearrangement links TRBV27 to TRBJ1-2; TCRdb reports TRBD1, a call that lacks DNA to check it against. Per the germline V gene, CDR1 is MNHEY and CDR2 is SMNVEV (reference sequence). The CDR3 totals 16 residues. The CDR3 sequence: CASSLSGGTSNYGYTF.

According to its frequency, this clonotype is medium-sized. The rearrangement joins TRBV20-1 to TRBJ2-3; the TCRdb call, TRBD2, lacks DNA for checking. The germline gives CDR1 DFQATT, CDR2 SNEGSKA (reference sequence). The CDR3 covers 17 residues. The CDR3 spells CSARARGGLAGTDTQYF.